Each of the 19 T cell receptor beta chains below was sequenced from the same sample in a study of cytomegalovirus exposure and HLA in healthy donors (dated by TCRdb to 2016 to 2017). The protocol used for the library was the immunoSEQ multiplex PCR assay. The multiplex PCR relied on a mix of 60 forward primers for TCR Vbeta segments and 13 reverse primers for TCR Jbeta segments. As stored in TCRdb, this immuneACCESS dataset retains in-frame rearrangements with V and J assigned. A fraction of the clones does not appear; measured against another copy, unresolved V genes explain less than half of the discrepancy, and the remainder lacks a known reason. The sample table holds 100,000 to 150,000 clones, of which approximately 87% were seen once. Together, the top ten hold around 20% of the sample. Sequencing used PBMCs. Receptor source: a man between 18 and 29 years old in good health and CMV-seropositive.

The V gene is TRBV2, the J gene TRBJ1-5; 9 bases are a match to TRBD1. The CDR3 sequence is 15 residues long. Germline CDR1 is SNHLY and CDR2 is FYNNEI. With 4 bases clipped from V and 3 bases from J, the junction kept 4 bases outside the gene matches. The CDR3 region is CASSVGTGLNQPQHF. Here the CDR3 DNA reads TGTGCCAGCAGTGTTGGGACAGGGCTCAATCAGCCCCAGCATTTT.

This sequence joins TRBV6-5 and TRBJ2-7, with D maybe TRBD2 (6 bases). This CDR3 has 14 residues. Germline V gene data show CDR1 as MNHEY and CDR2 as SVGAGI. The ends were cut back, 6 bases at V and 5 bases at J, with 17 bases in the middle. The CDR3 nucleotides read TGTGCCAGCAGGGGCGGGGCGAAGCCACACGAGCAGTACTTC. Translation gives CASRGGAKPHEQYF.

This clone was picked up a small number of times. The V call is TRBV2, the J call TRBJ2-7; perhaps TRBD2 as D (6 bases). There are 12 residues in the CDR3. CDR1 is SNHLY, CDR2 FYNNEI, per germline. The V and J ends lost 4 bases and 7 bases respectively, with 11 bases between them. The chain's CDR3 is CASSGPRGEQYF. CDR3 sequence (DNA): TGTGCCAGCAGTGGGCCCCGGGGGGAGCAGTACTTC.

The genes are TRBV19 and TRBJ2-1; 7 bases fit TRBD1. The CDR3 is 14 residues long. Per germline, CDR1 LNHDA and CDR2 SQIVND (reference sequence). J gave up 5 bases and V 8 bases, and 9 bases lay outside the gene matches. The CDR3 sequence is CASLGRQGHNEQFF. In DNA form, the CDR3 reads TGTGCCAGTTTAGGGAGACAGGGACACAATGAGCAGTTCTTC.

This rearrangement joins TRBV5-1 to TRBJ2-7; D is perhaps TRBD2 (6 bases). This CDR3 is 13 amino acids long. CDR1 is SGHRS, CDR2 YFSETQ, per germline. V was cut by 2 bases and J by 6 bases, with 12 bases left in between. CDR3 coding DNA: TGCGCCAGCAGCTTTTCCAGGGAGGCCGAGCAGTACTTC. Translation gives CASSFSREAEQYF.

The chain employs TRBV11-3 and TRBJ2-7, with TRBD1 identical over 8 bases. Germline V gives CDR1 SGHNT, CDR2 YENEEA. The CDR3 has 15 amino acids. After removal of 5 bases from V and 2 bases from J, the junction contained 8 bases not matched to a gene. The chain's CDR3 is CASSEQGGTAYEQYF. DNA for the CDR3: TGTGCCAGCAGCGAACAGGGGGGTACAGCCTACGAGCAGTACTTC.

The chain links TRBV11-2 to TRBJ2-7; 9 bases line up with TRBD1. CDR3 length equals 15 residues. CDR1 and CDR2 from the germline V gene are SGHAT and FQNNGV. J lost 3 bases, V lost 0 bases, and 3 bases had no gene match. CDR3 sequence (DNA): TGTGCCAGCAGCTTAGAAGGGACAGGGAGCTACGAGCAGTACTTC. It is translated as CASSLEGTGSYEQYF.

V is TRBV7-8 and J is TRBJ1-2; D is unresolved. CDR1 is SGHVS and CDR2 is FQNEAQ in the germline V gene. V gave up 5 bases and J gave up 8 bases, with 15 bases separating them. The CDR3 spans 13 residues. The CDR3 sequence: CASSDHSRSGYTF. The CDR3 DNA reads as TGTGCCAGCAGCGACCACTCAAGGAGCGGCTACACCTTC.

V gene TRBV19 combines with J gene TRBJ2-2; D remains ambiguous. The CDR3 covers 14 residues. From germline, CDR1 is LNHDA and CDR2 SQIVND (reference sequence). V lost 7 bases and J lost 7, with 16 bases in between. The CDR3 DNA reads as TGTGCCAGTACCACCTCGCAGTTTGTCGGGGAGCTGTTTTTT. Its translation: CASTTSQFVGELFF. The variable domain in full, with the rest retrieved from reference TRBV19 and TRBJ2-2, is DGGITQSPKYLFRKEGQNVTLSCEQNLNHDAMYWYRQDPGQGLRLIYYSQIVNDFQKGDIAEGYSVSREKKESFPLTVTSAQKNPTAFYLCASTTSQFVGELFFGEGSRLTVL.

This sequence joins TRBV27 and TRBJ2-3; 9 positions match TRBD1. With V trimmed by 6 bases and J by 0 bases, 7 bases remained unmatched. The CDR3 is made up of 16 amino acids. From germline, CDR1 is MNHEY and CDR2 SMNVEV (reference sequence). The CDR3 region has the DNA TGTGCCAGCAGCTACCTTGGGACAGGGAGCACAGATACGCAGTATTTT. The encoded protein is CASSYLGTGSTDTQYF.

This chain connects TRBV7-8 to TRBJ2-5; D not resolved. The CDR3 runs to 14 residues. V was trimmed by 1 base and J by 4 bases, leaving 10 bases between them. Germline CDR1 reads SGHVS; CDR2 reads FQNEAQ. CDR3 nucleotides: TGTGCCAGCAGCTTAGAAGTAGCCGGAGAGACCCAGTACTTC. Translated, it gives CASSLEVAGETQYF.

The rearrangement joins TRBV5-4 to TRBJ2-1, with 10 bases that match TRBD1. Germline CDR1 SGHNT, CDR2 YYREEE (reference sequence). The CDR3 covers 16 residues. With 3 bases clipped from V and 16 bases from J, the junction kept 19 bases outside the gene matches. CDR3 loop: CASSSDPGQGIVGSFF. As DNA, the CDR3 is TGTGCCAGCAGCTCCGACCCGGGACAGGGGATTGTAGGTAGTTTCTTC.

The genes are TRBV6-1 and TRBJ1-4, with a tentative D call TRBD1 (6 bases). The germline gives CDR1 MNHNS, CDR2 SASEGT. The CDR3 is made up of 14 amino acids. The V end lost 6 bases, the J end lost 7 bases, and 15 bases lay between the germline ends. For the CDR3, the DNA is TGTGCCAGCAGGCCAAACAGGGATGGTGAAAAACTGTTTTTT. This translates into CASRPNRDGEKLFF.

The chain joins TRBV9 to TRBJ2-7; D perhaps matches TRBD1 (5 bases). This CDR3 has 15 amino acids. V lost 3 bases and J 0 bases, leaving 13 bases between the germline ends. Germline V lookup: CDR1 SGDLS, CDR2 YYNGEE. The CDR3 nucleotides are TGTGCCAGCAGCGCCGGAACAGGCCTCTCCTACGAGCAGTACTTC. Its protein product is CASSAGTGLSYEQYF.

The genes are TRBV27 and TRBJ1-1; no firm D call. The V and J ends lost 5 bases and 13 bases respectively, with 20 bases between them. The CDR3 loop spans 13 amino acids. In germline, CDR1 is MNHEY, CDR2 SMNVEV (reference sequence). CDR3 bases: TGTGCCAGCAGTCCATCCCAATCGAAGGAGGATTTCTTT. It is translated as CASSPSQSKEDFF.

J is TRBJ2-7 and V is TRBV6-1; possibly TRBD1 for D (5 bases). The ends were cut back, 4 bases at V and 1 base at J, with 11 bases in the middle. Germline CDR1 reads MNHNS; CDR2 reads SASEGT. The CDR3 has 14 residues. The CDR3 is CASSGGIFSYEQYF. CDR3 bases: TGTGCCAGCAGTGGGGGCATTTTTTCCTACGAGCAGTACTTC.

The chain recombines TRBV9 with TRBJ2-3, with 8 bases aligning to TRBD2. V trimming: 0 bases; J trimming: 2 bases; junction bases outside the gene matches: 11. The CDR3 is 18 residues long. Germline V lookup: CDR1 SGDLS, CDR2 YYNGEE. The CDR3 loop reads CASSVARLAGPNTDTQYF. The CDR3 DNA sequence: TGTGCCAGCAGCGTAGCTAGGCTAGCGGGCCCCAACACAGATACGCAGTATTTT.

The chain recombines TRBV6-5 with TRBJ2-1; 10 bases map to TRBD1. This CDR3 has 14 residues. The junction had 5 bases not matched to a gene; V was cut back by 5 bases and J by 7 bases. CDR1 is MNHEY and CDR2 is SVGAGI in the germline V gene. CDR3 DNA sequence: TGTGCCAGCAGTAGACAGGGGGCTGGGAATGAGCAGTTCTTC. Translating gives CASSRQGAGNEQFF.

The rearrangement joins TRBV10-3 to TRBJ2-3; 7 bases fit TRBD1. The germline V gene encodes CDR1 ENHRY and CDR2 SYGVKD. This CDR3 has 14 amino acids. J was trimmed by 3 bases and V by 3 bases; bases with no gene match: 3. CDR3 DNA: TGTGCCATCAGTGATCTCAGGGGGACAGATACGCAGTATTTT. Residues: CAISDLRGTDTQYF.